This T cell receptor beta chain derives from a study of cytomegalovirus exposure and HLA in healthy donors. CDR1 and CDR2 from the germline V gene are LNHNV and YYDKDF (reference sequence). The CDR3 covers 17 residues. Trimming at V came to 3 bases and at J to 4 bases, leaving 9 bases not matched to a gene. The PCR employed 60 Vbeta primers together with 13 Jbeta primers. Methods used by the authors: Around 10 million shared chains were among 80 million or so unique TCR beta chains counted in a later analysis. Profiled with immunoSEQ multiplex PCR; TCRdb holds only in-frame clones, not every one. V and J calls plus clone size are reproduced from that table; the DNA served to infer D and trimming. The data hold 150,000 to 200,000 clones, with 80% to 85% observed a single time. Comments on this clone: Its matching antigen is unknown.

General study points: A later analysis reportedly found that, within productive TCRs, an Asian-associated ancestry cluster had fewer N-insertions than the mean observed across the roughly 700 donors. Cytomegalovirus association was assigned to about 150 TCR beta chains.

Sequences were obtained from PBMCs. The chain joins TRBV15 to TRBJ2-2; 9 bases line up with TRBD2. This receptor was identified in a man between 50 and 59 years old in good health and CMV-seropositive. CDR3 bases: TGTGCCACCAGCAGGGGAGCCCTAGCGGGGCTCACCGGGGAGCTGTTTTTT. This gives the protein CATSRGALAGLTGELFF.